This TCR beta chain was found in a study of T-cell reconstitution after alpha-beta-depleted transplantation in children. Study-wide results and limits: Approximately two months post-transplant, alpha-beta T cells reportedly originated from several hundred expanded graft clones. Recipient T cells and thymic progenitors that survived gave rise to the high TCRbeta diversity observed at day 60 in some patients. Newly made T cells mostly supplied T-cell counts and diversity one year after transplant.

Unique molecular identifiers were incorporated into the prepared TCRbeta library. TCRdb re-derived calls from the PCR reads in MiXCR, one entry per CDR3 protein. In the table there are over 85,000 distinct CDR3 sequences, 4.5% to 7.5% of which are singletons. As to this clonotype: The antigen is not known.

This CDR3 region has 17 residues. V was trimmed by 5 bases and J by 1 base, leaving 21 bases between them. Per germline, CDR1 SGHVS and CDR2 FNYEAQ. The sequencing here drew on PBMCs, mostly from graft donor cells, taken 60 days after TCRalphabeta/CD19-depleted stem cell transplant. The chain couples TRBV7-6 to TRBJ2-7; TRBD1 is a possible D gene (6 bases). This TCR was sampled from a female patient aged 2 to 10 who had a stem cell transplant for Fanconi anemia, so the T cells may come from the graft donor. CDR3 DNA: TGTGCCAGCAGCCCACAGGGCTTCCGGCCCTCGTCCTACGAGCAGTACTTC. Protein sequence: CASSPQGFRPSSYEQYF.